The clone carrying this T cell receptor beta chain was counted many times. No antigen is known for it. The entry originates in a study of T cells in Graves' hyperthyroidism and ophthalmopathy. Study-wide results and limits: Ophthalmopathy was distinguished from stable hyperthyroidism by 13 V-J signatures.

RNA transcripts were the template for amplifying TCR beta CDR3 regions. A set of HTBI primers served as the primers for a first-round RT-PCR of the TCR CDR3. TCRdb re-analysed the multiplex PCR reads in MiXCR, keeping a single row per CDR3 protein. The sample has under 350,000 distinct CDR3 sequences, roughly 14% seen once. The germline V gene encodes CDR1 LGHNA and CDR2 YNFKEQ. The CDR3 covers 14 residues. V shed 5 bases and J shed 6 bases, with 16 bases lying between them. The diagnoses drew upon clinical symptoms, serum thyroxine and TRAb, thyroid ultrasound and orbital computed tomography. This sequence joins TRBV4-2 and TRBJ1-2; D is perhaps TRBD1 (5 bases). The sequenced sample was blood. This TCR derives from a woman in her twenties or thirties with Graves' hyperthyroidism that later progressed to Graves' ophthalmopathy. DNA for the CDR3: TGTGCCAGCAGCGCCCGGGACCGCGAGCATGGCTACACCTTC. This translates into CASSARDREHGYTF.